A single T cell receptor (beta chain) is shown here with its context. What it recognizes is unknown. This sample is drawn from a study of T cell repertoires in cytomegalovirus infection. For the study at large: As its CMV epitopes, the study selected recently identified HLA-C-restricted and well-studied HLA-B-restricted targets. Indications of both CMV infection and matching HLA type were provided by public TCR beta signatures. Overall study results and limits: Frequencies of public TCR beta families were cumulated, and this identified carriers of CMV plus the relevant HLA. Predominance within the ex vivo response was attributable to HLA-C-restricted CMV-specific TCR beta clonotypes.

TCRdb ran MiXCR on the reads and lists one entry per CDR3 protein. The data show 640,000 or so distinct CDR3 sequences, approximately 33% seen once. V was clipped by 6 bases and J by 5 bases, with 11 bases between them. Germline V gives CDR1 SNHLY, CDR2 FYNNEI. The CDR3 totals 13 residues. Material: cultured PBMCs, obtained from culture after CMV antigen stimulation. The receptor comes from a human donor in good health (CMV status not recorded). Some clones in this sample may be carry-over from other donors' samples. The chain employs TRBV2 and TRBJ1-5, with D tentatively TRBD1 (5 bases). The CDR3 loop is CASRRVGDQPQHF. CDR3 nucleotide sequence: TGTGCCAGCAGACGGGTGGGGGATCAGCCCCAGCATTTT.